A selection of T cell receptor beta chains follows, all from one sample in a study of control samples from healthy donors and cancer patients. Libraries were prepared by immunoSEQ multiplex PCR; TCRdb keeps only in-frame clonotypes and omits some of them. The table records approximately 150,000 clones, 75% to 95% of them present only once. Sequencing was done on a sample of blood. These TCRs come from a man aged 25 to 45 in good health. Both conserved end residues are part of each CDR3. Each record gives: V gene, D gene, J gene, clone size, CDR3 DNA, CDR3 protein. D genes are given only for firm matches. Not all rows give a size; the values are once, few, many and, for expanded clones, a class.

V gene: TRBV7-3; D gene: NA; J gene: TRBJ1-2; clone size: NA; CDR3 DNA: TGTGCCAGCAGCTTAGGAGGGGGAGGGGGCTACACCTTC; CDR3 protein: CASSLGGGGGYTF
V gene: TRBV5-6; D gene: NA; J gene: TRBJ1-2; clone size: NA; CDR3 DNA: TGTGCCAGCAGGGTCCGGGGGGACTATGGCTACACCTTC; CDR3 protein: CASRVRGDYGYTF
V gene: TRBV4-2; D gene: TRBD1; J gene: TRBJ1-2; clone size: NA; CDR3 DNA: TGTGCCAGCAGCCAAGATGAGAGACAGGGGGCGGGTGGCTACACCTTC; CDR3 protein: CASSQDERQGAGGYTF
V gene: TRBV4-1; D gene: NA; J gene: TRBJ1-1; clone size: NA; CDR3 DNA: TGCGCCAGCAGCTTCGATGTGGGGCAAGGGGACACTGAAGCTTTCTTT; CDR3 protein: CASSFDVGQGDTEAFF
V gene: TRBV5-1; D gene: TRBD2; J gene: TRBJ2-2; clone size: NA; CDR3 DNA: TGCGCCAGCAGCTTGGCCGGGGGGAGCGGGGAGCTGTTTTTT; CDR3 protein: CASSLAGGSGELFF
V gene: TRBV27; D gene: NA; J gene: TRBJ1-2; clone size: NA; CDR3 DNA: TGTGCCAGCAGTTTTGGTGGGGACTATGGCTACACCTTC; CDR3 protein: CASSFGGDYGYTF
V gene: TRBV5-1; D gene: NA; J gene: TRBJ2-6; clone size: NA; CDR3 DNA: TGCGCCAGCAGCTTGGGCAGCTCTGGGGCCAACGTCCTGACTTTC; CDR3 protein: CASSLGSSGANVLTF
V gene: TRBV29-1; D gene: NA; J gene: TRBJ1-2; clone size: once; CDR3 DNA: TGCAGCGTTGAAGTGGAGGGTGGCTACACCTTC; CDR3 protein: CSVEVEGGYTF
V gene: TRBV10-1; D gene: TRBD1; J gene: TRBJ2-3; clone size: NA; CDR3 DNA: TGCGCCAGCAGTGAGGGGGACAGGACCACAGATACGCAGTATTTT; CDR3 protein: CASSEGDRTTDTQYF
V gene: TRBV7-3; D gene: NA; J gene: TRBJ2-1; clone size: NA; CDR3 DNA: TGTGCCAGCAGCTTATCCGCTTCTTCGGAGCAGTTCTTC; CDR3 protein: CASSLSASSEQFF
V gene: TRBV5-1; D gene: TRBD2; J gene: TRBJ2-1; clone size: NA; CDR3 DNA: TGCGCCAGCAGCCCGGGACTAGCCCTATTCAATGAGCAGTTCTTC; CDR3 protein: CASSPGLALFNEQFF
V gene: TRBV6-5; D gene: NA; J gene: TRBJ2-1; clone size: NA; CDR3 DNA: TGTGCCAGCAGCAAGGTATATAACGAGCAGTTCTTC; CDR3 protein: CASSKVYNEQFF
V gene: TRBV30; D gene: TRBD1; J gene: TRBJ2-1; clone size: once; CDR3 DNA: TGTGCCTGGAGCGCAGGGGGCCCAACCTACAATGAGCAGTTCTTC; CDR3 protein: CAWSAGGPTYNEQFF
V gene: TRBV11-2; D gene: NA; J gene: TRBJ1-4; clone size: NA; CDR3 DNA: TGTGCCAGCAGCTTAGATGAACTGGGCAAACTGTTTTTT; CDR3 protein: CASSLDELGKLFF
V gene: TRBV30; D gene: NA; J gene: TRBJ1-1; clone size: once; CDR3 DNA: TGTGCCTGGAGTGTACACGGGGGGAGGACTGAAGCTTTCTTT; CDR3 protein: CAWSVHGGRTEAFF
V gene: TRBV6-5; D gene: NA; J gene: TRBJ2-7; clone size: NA; CDR3 DNA: TGTGCCAGCAGTTACTCGCCGGGGGTATCCGAGCAGTACTTC; CDR3 protein: CASSYSPGVSEQYF
V gene: TRBV18; D gene: NA; J gene: TRBJ2-1; clone size: once; CDR3 DNA: TGTGCCAGCTCTGGGGGCCATGAGCAGTTCTTC; CDR3 protein: CASSGGHEQFF
V gene: TRBV25-1; D gene: NA; J gene: TRBJ1-2; clone size: NA; CDR3 DNA: TGTGCCAGCAGTCTAATTGGGGGTGGCGGCTACACCTTC; CDR3 protein: CASSLIGGGGYTF
V gene: TRBV14; D gene: TRBD1; J gene: TRBJ2-6; clone size: NA; CDR3 DNA: TGTGCCAGCAGCCAAGAACTAGAGGACAGGGGCTTGGCTGGGGCCAACGTCCTGACTTTC; CDR3 protein: CASSQELEDRGLAGANVLTF
V gene: TRBV2; D gene: TRBD1; J gene: TRBJ1-1; clone size: NA; CDR3 DNA: TGTGCCAGCCGGGCCGGACAGGCGAACACTGAAGCTTTCTTT; CDR3 protein: CASRAGQANTEAFF
V gene: TRBV10-3; D gene: NA; J gene: TRBJ1-1; clone size: NA; CDR3 DNA: TGTGCCATCAGTGGGGGGGCAATGAACACTGAAGCTTTCTTT; CDR3 protein: CAISGGAMNTEAFF